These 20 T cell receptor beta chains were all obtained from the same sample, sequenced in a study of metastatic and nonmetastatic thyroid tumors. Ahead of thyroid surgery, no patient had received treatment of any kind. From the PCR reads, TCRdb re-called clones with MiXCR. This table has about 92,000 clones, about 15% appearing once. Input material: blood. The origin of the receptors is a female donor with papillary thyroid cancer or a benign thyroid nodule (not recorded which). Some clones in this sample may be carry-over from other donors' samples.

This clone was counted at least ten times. The CDR3 coding sequence is TGCGCCAGCAGCTTGGTGAGACAGGGCGGCACTGAAGCTTTCTTT. Protein: CASSLVRQGGTEAFF. V gene TRBV5-1 combines with J gene TRBJ1-1, with TRBD1 matching over 7 bases. This CDR3 comprises 15 residues. Germline CDR1 reads SGHRS; CDR2 reads YFSETQ. Trimming cost V 0 bases and J 4 bases; bases outside gene matches: 6.

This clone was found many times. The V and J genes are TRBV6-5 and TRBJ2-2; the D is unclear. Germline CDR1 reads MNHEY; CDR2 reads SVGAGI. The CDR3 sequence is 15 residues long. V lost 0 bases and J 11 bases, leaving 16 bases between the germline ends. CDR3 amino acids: CASSYSTPPHGELFF. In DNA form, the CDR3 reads TGTGCCAGCAGTTACTCGACCCCGCCCCATGGAGAGCTGTTTTTT.

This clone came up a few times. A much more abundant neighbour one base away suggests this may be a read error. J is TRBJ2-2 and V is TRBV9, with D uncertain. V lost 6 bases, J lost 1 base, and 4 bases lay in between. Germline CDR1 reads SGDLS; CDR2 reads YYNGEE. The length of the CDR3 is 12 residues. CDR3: CASILNTGELFF. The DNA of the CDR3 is TGTGCCAGCATCCTGAACACCGGGGAGCTGTTTTTT. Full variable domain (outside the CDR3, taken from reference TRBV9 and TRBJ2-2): DSGVTQTPKHLITATGQRVTLRCSPRSGDLSVYWYQQSLDQGLQFLIQYYNGEERAKGNILERFSAQQFPDLHSELNLSSLELGDSALYFCASILNTGELFFGEGSRLTVL.

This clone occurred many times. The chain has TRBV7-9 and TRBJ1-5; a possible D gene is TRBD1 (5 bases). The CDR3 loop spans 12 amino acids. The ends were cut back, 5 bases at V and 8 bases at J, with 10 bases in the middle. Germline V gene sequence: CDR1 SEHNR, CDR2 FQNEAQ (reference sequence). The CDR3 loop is CASSVLGEPQHF. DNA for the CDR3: TGTGCCAGCAGCGTTTTGGGGGAGCCCCAGCATTTT.

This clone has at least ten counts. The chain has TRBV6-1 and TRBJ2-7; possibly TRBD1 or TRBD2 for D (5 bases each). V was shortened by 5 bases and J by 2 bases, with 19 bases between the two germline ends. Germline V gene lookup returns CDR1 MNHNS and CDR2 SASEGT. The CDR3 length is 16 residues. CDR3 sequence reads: CASSPRDLGATYEQYF. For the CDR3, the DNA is TGTGCCAGCAGTCCTCGGGACCTAGGGGCCACCTACGAGCAGTACTTC.

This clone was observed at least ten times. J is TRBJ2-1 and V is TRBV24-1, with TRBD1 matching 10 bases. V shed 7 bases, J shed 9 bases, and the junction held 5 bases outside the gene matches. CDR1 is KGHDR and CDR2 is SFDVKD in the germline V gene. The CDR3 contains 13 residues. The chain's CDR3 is CATSPDRGREQFF. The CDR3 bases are TGTGCCACCAGCCCAGACAGGGGGCGTGAGCAGTTCTTC.

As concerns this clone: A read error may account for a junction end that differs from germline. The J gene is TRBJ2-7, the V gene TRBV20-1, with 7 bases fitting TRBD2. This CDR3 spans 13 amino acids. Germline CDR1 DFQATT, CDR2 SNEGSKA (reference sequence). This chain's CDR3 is CSARRGVFYEHYF. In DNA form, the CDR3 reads TGCAGTGCTAGACGGGGGGTCTTCTACGAGCATTACTTC.

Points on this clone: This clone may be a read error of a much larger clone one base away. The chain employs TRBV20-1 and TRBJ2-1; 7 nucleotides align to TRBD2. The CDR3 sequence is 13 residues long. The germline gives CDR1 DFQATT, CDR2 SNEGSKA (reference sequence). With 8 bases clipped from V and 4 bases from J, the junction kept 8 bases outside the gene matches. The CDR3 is CSRAGVPYNEQFF. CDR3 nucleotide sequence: TGCAGTAGGGCGGGGGTCCCATACAATGAGCAGTTCTTC.

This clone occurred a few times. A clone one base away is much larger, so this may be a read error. Here the CDR3 reads CASSELKLAKNIKYF. The CDR3 bases are TGTGCCAGCAGTGAATTAAAGTTAGCCAAAAACATTAAGTACTTC. The chain combines TRBV2 with TRBJ2-4; D uncertain. Germline lookup yields CDR1 SNHLY and CDR2 FYNNEI. The length of the CDR3 is 15 residues.

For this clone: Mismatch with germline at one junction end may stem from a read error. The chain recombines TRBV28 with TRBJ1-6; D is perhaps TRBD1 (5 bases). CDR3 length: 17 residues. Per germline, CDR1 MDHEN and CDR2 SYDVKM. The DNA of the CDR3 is TGTGTCAGCAGTTTAGACAGTTCGAGCTCCTACAATTCACCCCTCCACTTT. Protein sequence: CVSSLDSSSSYNSPLHF. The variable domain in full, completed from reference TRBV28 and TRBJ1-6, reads DVKVTQSSRYLVKRTGEKVFLECVQDMDHENMFWYRQDPGLGLRLIYFSYDVKMKEKGDIPEGYSVSREKKERFSLILESASTNQTSMYLCVSSLDSSSSYNSPLHFGNGTRLTVT.

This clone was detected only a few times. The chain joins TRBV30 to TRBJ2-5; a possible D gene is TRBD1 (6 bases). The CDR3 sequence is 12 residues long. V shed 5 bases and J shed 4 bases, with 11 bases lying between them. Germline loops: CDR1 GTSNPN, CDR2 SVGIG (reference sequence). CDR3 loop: CAWAQGRETQYF. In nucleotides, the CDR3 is TGTGCCTGGGCACAGGGTCGAGAGACCCAGTACTTC.

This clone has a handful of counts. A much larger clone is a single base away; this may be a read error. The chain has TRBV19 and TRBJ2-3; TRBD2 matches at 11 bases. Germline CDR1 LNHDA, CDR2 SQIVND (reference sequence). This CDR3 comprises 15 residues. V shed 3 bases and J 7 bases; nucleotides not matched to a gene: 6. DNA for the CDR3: TGTGCCAGTAGTATTAGACTAGCGGGGACATATACGCAGTATTTT. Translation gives CASSIRLAGTYTQYF.

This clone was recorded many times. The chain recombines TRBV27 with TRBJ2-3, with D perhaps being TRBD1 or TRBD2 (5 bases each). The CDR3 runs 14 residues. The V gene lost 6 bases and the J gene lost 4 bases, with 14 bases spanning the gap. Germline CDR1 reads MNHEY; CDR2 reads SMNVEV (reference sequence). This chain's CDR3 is CASRGDGRADTQYF. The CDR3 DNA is TGTGCCAGCAGGGGGGACGGAAGGGCAGATACGCAGTATTTT.

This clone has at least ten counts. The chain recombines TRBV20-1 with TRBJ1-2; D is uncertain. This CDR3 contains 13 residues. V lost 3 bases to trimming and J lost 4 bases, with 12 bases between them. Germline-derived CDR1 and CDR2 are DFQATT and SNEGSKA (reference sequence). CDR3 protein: CSASPGKGYGYTF. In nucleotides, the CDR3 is TGCAGTGCTAGTCCGGGAAAGGGCTATGGCTACACCTTC.

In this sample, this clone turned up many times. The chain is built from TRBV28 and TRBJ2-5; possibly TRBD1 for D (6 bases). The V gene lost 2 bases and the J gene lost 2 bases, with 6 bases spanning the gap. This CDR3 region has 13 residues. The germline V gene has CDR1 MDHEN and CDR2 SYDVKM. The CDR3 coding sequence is TGTGCCAGCAGTTTAGGACAGCAAGAGACCCAGTACTTC. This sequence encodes CASSLGQQETQYF.

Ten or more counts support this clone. The CDR3 protein is CASSLAGYSEQYF. The CDR3 coding sequence is TGTGCCAGCAGCTTAGCCGGGTACTCCGAGCAGTACTTC. The chain is built from TRBV7-9 and TRBJ2-7; D not certain. V shed 0 bases and J shed 6 bases, with 9 bases lying between them. The CDR3 loop spans 13 amino acids. Germline CDR1 is SEHNR and CDR2 is FQNEAQ (reference sequence).

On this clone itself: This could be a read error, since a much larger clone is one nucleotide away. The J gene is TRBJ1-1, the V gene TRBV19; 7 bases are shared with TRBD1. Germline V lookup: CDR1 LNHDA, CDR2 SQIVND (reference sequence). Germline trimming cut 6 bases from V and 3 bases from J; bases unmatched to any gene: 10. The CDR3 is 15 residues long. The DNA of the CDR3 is TGTGCCAGTAGCGACCCGGGACAGTCTTACACTGAAGCTTTCTTT. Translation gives CASSDPGQSYTEAFF. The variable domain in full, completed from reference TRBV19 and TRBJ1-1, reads DGGITQSPKYLFRKEGQNVTLSCEQNLNHDAMYWYRQDPGQGLRLIYYSQIVNDFQKGDIAEGYSVSREKKESFPLTVTSAQKNPTAFYLCASSDPGQSYTEAFFGQGTRLTVV.

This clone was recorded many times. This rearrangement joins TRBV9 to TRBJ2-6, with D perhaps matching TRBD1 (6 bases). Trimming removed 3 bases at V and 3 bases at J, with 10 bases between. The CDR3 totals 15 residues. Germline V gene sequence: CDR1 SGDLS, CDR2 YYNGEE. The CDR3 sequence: CASSAGTLGANVLTF. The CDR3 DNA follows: TGTGCCAGCAGCGCGGGGACACTTGGGGCCAACGTCCTGACTTTC. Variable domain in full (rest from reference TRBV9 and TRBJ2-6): DSGVTQTPKHLITATGQRVTLRCSPRSGDLSVYWYQQSLDQGLQFLIQYYNGEERAKGNILERFSAQQFPDLHSELNLSSLELGDSALYFCASSAGTLGANVLTFGAGSRLTVL.

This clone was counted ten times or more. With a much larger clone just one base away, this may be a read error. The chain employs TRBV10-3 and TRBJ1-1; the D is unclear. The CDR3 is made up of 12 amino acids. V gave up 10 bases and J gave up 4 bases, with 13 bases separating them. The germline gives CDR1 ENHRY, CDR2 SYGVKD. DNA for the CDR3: TGTGCCACTGCGGGGTGTAGCACTGAAGCTTTCTTT. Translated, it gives CATAGCSTEAFF.

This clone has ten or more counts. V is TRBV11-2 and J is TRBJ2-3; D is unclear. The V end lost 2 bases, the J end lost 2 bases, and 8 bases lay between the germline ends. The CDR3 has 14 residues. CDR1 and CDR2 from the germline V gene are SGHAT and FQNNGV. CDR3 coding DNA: TGTGCCAGCAGCTTAATGGACCCCACAGATACGCAGTATTTT. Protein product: CASSLMDPTDTQYF.